The present entry profiles one TCR beta chain with its context. No antigen is known for it. The data were taken from a study of T cells in Graves' hyperthyroidism and ophthalmopathy. Study in general: Peripheral blood was obtained at initial diagnosis, preceding any treatment. General observations from the study: Median prediction lead before ophthalmopathy onset was about 6.3 months with the model.

The CDR3 has 14 amino acids. Germline trimming cut 0 bases from V and 6 bases from J; bases unmatched to any gene: 4. Germline-derived CDR1 and CDR2 are LNHDA and SQIVND (reference sequence). Using RNA transcripts as the source, TCR beta CDR3 regions were amplified. Primed by the HTBI set, a first-round RT-PCR was run on the TCR CDR3. MiXCR, applied by TCRdb to the multiplex PCR reads, yields one record per CDR3 protein. This table has fewer than 550,000 distinct CDR3 sequences, approximately 25% appearing once. The clonotype originates from a woman aged 25-40 years with Graves' ophthalmopathy. The chain uses TRBV19 and TRBJ1-2, with 7 bases matching TRBD1. The material sequenced was blood. CDR3 loop: CASSIDDRDNGYTF. The DNA for the CDR3 is TGTGCCAGTAGTATAGACGACAGGGACAATGGCTACACCTTC.